This T cell receptor beta chain emerged from a study of T cell changes during pregnancy in multiple sclerosis. The CDR3 totals 14 residues. Per germline, CDR1 SQVTM and CDR2 ANQGSEA. Trimming cost V 6 bases and J 3 bases, with 17 bases left between them. The method was immunoSEQ multiplex PCR; TCRdb's version includes in-frame clones alone and lacks a portion of them. The data hold around 130,000 clones, with less than 97% observed a single time. This receptor was identified in a female donor with multiple sclerosis, enrolled in a pregnancy study. Sequences were derived from peripheral blood, sampled after pregnancy. This chain connects TRBV29-1 to TRBJ1-1; D perhaps matches TRBD1 (5 bases). CDR3 DNA: TGCAGCGTCCAGGGTAAAATTGGGGACACTGAAGCTTTCTTT. Protein sequence: CSVQGKIGDTEAFF.